This TCR beta chain stems from a study of T cells after yellow fever vaccination. Study-wide results and limits: Primary-vaccination clones mostly resurfaced post-booster (about 96% CD4, roughly 87% CD8).

Concerning this clonotype itself: What it binds is not known.

Each CDR3 protein is one row after TCRdb ran MiXCR on the 5' RACE reads. The data contain over 110,000 distinct CDR3 sequences, 7% to 9% of them singletons. In germline, CDR1 is DFQATT, CDR2 SNEGSKA (reference sequence). The CDR3 covers 17 residues. Germline trimming cut 0 bases from V and 1 base from J; bases unmatched to any gene: 9. This TCR came from a man aged 25 to 40 who received the YFV17D yellow fever vaccine. The genes are TRBV20-1 and TRBJ2-7, with 10 bases fitting TRBD2. The starting material was CD4+ T cells sorted from PBMCs, obtained 5 days after the yellow fever booster vaccination. The CDR3 reads CSARDALAGDLSYEQYF. The DNA of the CDR3 is TGCAGTGCTAGAGATGCGCTAGCGGGGGACCTTTCCTACGAGCAGTACTTC.